The rows below give T cell receptor beta chains drawn from one sample of a study of blood T cell repertoires in COVID-19. Here immunoSEQ multiplex PCR was the method, and the copy in TCRdb shows in-frame clones only, minus some. The sample shows about 190,000 clones, about 85% of them seen only once. What was sequenced was peripheral blood. Every receptor here comes from a human donor in a cohort sampled during active COVID-19. CDR3s include the opening cysteine and the closing phenylalanine or tryptophan. A D gene is named only where the DNA matches it firmly. The size field is filled for only some rows; it gives once, few, many or a size class.

TRBJ2-7 NA TRBV19 TRBD1 TGTGCCAGTAGTTTCGGACAGGCCGCCGGCGAGCAGTACTTC CASSFGQAAGEQYF
TRBJ2-1 once TRBV10-1 NA TGCGCCAGCAGTGATGGGGCCTCAGGATACAATGAGCAGTTCTTC CASSDGASGYNEQFF
TRBJ2-5 NA TRBV9 NA TGTGCCAGCAGCCCGTTTTCGTCGGGGGAGACCCAGTACTTC CASSPFSSGETQYF
TRBJ1-1 NA TRBV27 TRBD1 TGTGCCAGCAGTCCCGGTTCCAGGGGGAAGAACACTGAAGCTTTCTTT CASSPGSRGKNTEAFF
TRBJ1-4 NA TRBV20-1 NA TGCAGTGCTAGTAGTGGAGGTGGTGTGCCTGAAAAACTGTTTTTT CSASSGGGVPEKLFF
TRBJ2-7 NA TRBV28 TRBD1 TGTGCCACCGTACAGGGGTACCCCTACGAGCAGTACTTC CATVQGYPYEQYF
TRBJ2-5 NA TRBV18 NA TGTGCCAGCTCACCAAGGGGGGGAGAGACCCAGTACTTC CASSPRGGETQYF
TRBJ1-5 NA TRBV2 NA TGTGCCAGCAGTGTGGGCAGAAGCAATCAGCCCCAGCATTTT CASSVGRSNQPQHF
TRBJ1-6 NA TRBV4-2 NA TGTGCCAGCAGCCCAGACAGGTATTCACCCCTCCACTTT CASSPDRYSPLHF
TRBJ2-1 NA TRBV19 NA TGTGCCAGTACGGGAAGGGTAGGGGGCAATGAGCAGTTCTTC CASTGRVGGNEQFF
TRBJ2-3 NA TRBV9 NA TGTGCCAGCAGCGTAGCAGTCAGCACAGATACGCAGTATTTT CASSVAVSTDTQYF
TRBJ2-6 NA TRBV5-6 NA TGTGCCAGCAGCTTTTTTACGGGGAACTCTGGGGCCAACGTCCTGACTTTC CASSFFTGNSGANVLTF
TRBJ2-5 NA TRBV11-2 TRBD1 TGTGCCAGCAGCCCAACGGCAGGGACAGGCCAAGAGACCCAGTACTTC CASSPTAGTGQETQYF
TRBJ2-2 NA TRBV7-6 TRBD1 TGTGCCAGCAGCCCTGGTCCCGGGACAGGTATCGGGGAGCTGTTTTTT CASSPGPGTGIGELFF
TRBJ2-1 NA TRBV5-5 TRBD1 TGTGCCAGCAGGACCGGGACAGGGAACTACAATGAGCAGTTCTTC CASRTGTGNYNEQFF
TRBJ1-1 NA TRBV3-1/TRBV3-2 TRBD1 TGTGCCAGCAGCCTCGGGACAGGGACCCTCAACACTGAAGCTTTCTTT CASSLGTGTLNTEAFF
TRBJ2-5 NA TRBV10-3 TRBD1 TGTGCCATCAGTTCGACGGACAGGCTGGAAGAGACCCAGTACTTC CAISSTDRLEETQYF
TRBJ2-3 NA TRBV4-1 TRBD2 TGCGCCAGCAGCCGGACTTTCGGCCGGGGGGTCCGGGATACGCAGTATTTT CASSRTFGRGVRDTQYF
TRBJ1-2 NA TRBV6-5 NA TGTGCCAGCGCTCTCACGGGTGTTCAGTATGGCTACACCTTC CASALTGVQYGYTF
TRBJ2-5 NA TRBV7-2 TRBD2 TGTGCCAGCAGCTTGCGCGGGAGGGCCGGAGAGACCCAGTACTTC CASSLRGRAGETQYF
TRBJ1-3 NA TRBV7-9 NA TGTGCCAGCAGCCACAGGGATTCTGGAAACACCATATATTTT CASSHRDSGNTIYF
TRBJ1-1 once TRBV5-5 NA TGTGCCAGCAGCTCCGGGGAGGGCAGGGAGTTT CASSSGEGREF
TRBJ1-2 NA TRBV9 TRBD1 TGTGCCAGCAGCACAGGGGACGCCTCCCTCTATGGCTACACCTTC CASSTGDASLYGYTF
TRBJ1-2 NA TRBV6-5 TRBD1 TGTGCCAGCAGGACGCAGACAGGGAACTATGGCTACACCTTC CASRTQTGNYGYTF
TRBJ2-1 NA TRBV19 TRBD1 TGTGCCAGTAGTTGGGACAGGGAGCGTGAGCAGTTCTTC CASSWDREREQFF
TRBJ2-7 once TRBV18 TRBD1 TGTGCCAGCACAACAGGGGGCTCCTACGAGCAGTACTTC CASTTGGSYEQYF
TRBJ2-2 NA TRBV10-1 TRBD1 TGCGCCAGCAGTGCCCTAGGGACAGGGAGTACCGGGGAGCTGTTTTTT CASSALGTGSTGELFF
TRBJ2-7 NA TRBV27 NA TGTGCCAGCAGTTTATTGGGGGTTCGGGGGAACGAGCAGTACTTC CASSLLGVRGNEQYF
TRBJ2-4 NA TRBV29-1 NA TGCAGCGTTGATAACGGAAACATTCAGTACTTC CSVDNGNIQYF
TRBJ2-7 NA TRBV3-1/TRBV3-2 NA TGTGCCAGCAGCCTGAGGAATTACGAGCAGTACTTC CASSLRNYEQYF
TRBJ1-2 NA TRBV28 NA TGTGCCAGCAGTTCCCAGGGTCTCGATGGCTACACCTTC CASSSQGLDGYTF
TRBJ2-2 NA TRBV7-2 TRBD1 TGTGCCAGCAGCTTATCAGGGGGGACAGGGCGTGCCGGGGAGCTGTTTTTT CASSLSGGTGRAGELFF
TRBJ2-5 NA TRBV24-1 TRBD2 TGTGCCACCGCACCACTAGCGGGAGAGGGTGAGACCCAGTACTTC CATAPLAGEGETQYF
TRBJ2-1 once TRBV2 NA TGTGCCAGCAGTGAGGAGAGGATCTACAATGAGCAGTTCTTC CASSEERIYNEQFF
TRBJ1-1 once TRBV28 NA TGTGCCAGCAGCCTACCCCAGAACACTGAAGCTTTCTTT CASSLPQNTEAFF
TRBJ2-5 NA TRBV7-9 NA TGTGCCAGCAGTCCGGGACTCCCGGCGCTAGAGACCCAGTACTTC CASSPGLPALETQYF
TRBJ1-2 NA TRBV19 TRBD1 TGTGCCAGTAGTAAGGGACAGGGACGATTCGGCTACACCTTC CASSKGQGRFGYTF
TRBJ1-2 NA TRBV2 TRBD1 TGTGCCAGCTGCACAGGGGATTTTAGTGGCTACACCTTC CASCTGDFSGYTF
TRBJ1-3 NA TRBV7-9 NA TGTGCCAGCAGCTTAGTAGGTAGTTCGGGCTCTGGAAACACCATATATTTT CASSLVGSSGSGNTIYF
TRBJ2-5 NA TRBV2 NA TGTGCCAGCAGTGAAGGGGAAGGGAGGTCAGAGACCCAGTACTTC CASSEGEGRSETQYF
TRBJ1-5 NA TRBV30 NA TGTGCCTGGAGTGTAGGGGGCAATCAGCCCCAGCATTTT CAWSVGGNQPQHF
TRBJ1-1 NA TRBV28 TRBD1 TGTGCCAGCAGTTTATTGCTGGGACAGGGGGCGTACACTGAAGCTTTCTTT CASSLLLGQGAYTEAFF
TRBJ2-5 NA TRBV30 NA TGTGCCTGGAGTGATGGTGGGGAGGAGACCCAGTACTTC CAWSDGGEETQYF